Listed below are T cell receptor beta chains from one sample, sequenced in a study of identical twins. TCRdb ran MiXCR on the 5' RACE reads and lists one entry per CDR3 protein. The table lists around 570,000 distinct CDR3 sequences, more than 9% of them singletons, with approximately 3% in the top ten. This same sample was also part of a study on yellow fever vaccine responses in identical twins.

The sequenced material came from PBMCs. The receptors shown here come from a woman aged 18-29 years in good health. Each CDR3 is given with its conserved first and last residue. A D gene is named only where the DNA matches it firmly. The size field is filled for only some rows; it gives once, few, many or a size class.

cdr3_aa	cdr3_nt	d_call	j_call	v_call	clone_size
CASSYFEGLAGREQYF	TGTGCCAGCAGTTACTTCGAGGGACTAGCGGGCCGCGAGCAGTACTTC	TRBD2	TRBJ2-7	TRBV6-2/TRBV6-3	NA
CATIPGQGNTGELFF	TGTGCCACCATTCCGGGACAGGGTAACACCGGGGAGCTGTTTTTT	TRBD1	TRBJ2-2	TRBV10-3	NA
CASSQDWSYEQYF	TGTGCCAGCAGCCAAGATTGGTCCTACGAGCAGTACTTC	NA	TRBJ2-7	TRBV14	few
CSLSGGLGEQFF	TGCAGCCTCTCCGGAGGCCTTGGTGAGCAGTTCTTC	NA	TRBJ2-1	TRBV29-1	many
CASSQAMRVPFYEQYF	TGTGCCAGCAGCCAAGCGATGAGGGTACCTTTCTACGAGCAGTACTTC	NA	TRBJ2-7	TRBV3-1	few
CSATGNTYQFF	TGCAGTGCTACCGGGAACACGTATCAGTTCTTC	NA	TRBJ2-1	TRBV20-1	few
CASRRQGGFSGANVLTF	TGTGCCAGCAGAAGGCAGGGCGGATTCTCTGGGGCCAACGTCCTGACTTTC	NA	TRBJ2-6	TRBV12-3/TRBV12-4	NA
CASSSPWSFDEQFF	TGTGCCAGCAGCTCCCCGTGGAGTTTCGATGAGCAGTTCTTC	NA	TRBJ2-1	TRBV7-9	few
CASSLPSRRELAKNIQYF	TGTGCCAGCAGCTTACCCTCCCGAAGGGAGCTAGCCAAAAACATTCAGTACTTC	NA	TRBJ2-4	TRBV7-8	NA
CASSISLGLGETQYF	TGTGCCAGTAGTATTTCCCTAGGACTAGGAGAGACCCAGTACTTC	TRBD2	TRBJ2-5	TRBV19	NA
CASSSLAEEGETQYF	TGTGCCAGCTCCTCCCTAGCGGAGGAGGGCGAGACCCAGTACTTC	TRBD2	TRBJ2-5	TRBV3-1	few
CSVEDRGRQLSSYNEQFF	TGCAGCGTTGAAGATCGGGGTCGACAGCTAAGCTCCTACAATGAGCAGTTCTTC	NA	TRBJ2-1	TRBV29-1	many
CASSQSFRGGRNEQFF	TGTGCCAGCAGCCAGTCGTTTCGGGGGGGGAGAAATGAGCAGTTCTTC	TRBD2	TRBJ2-1	TRBV7-8	few
CASSLAVGRPLNEQFF	TGTGCCAGCAGCTTAGCTGTGGGCAGGCCCCTTAATGAGCAGTTCTTC	NA	TRBJ2-1	TRBV11-2	few
CASSYTGTSGETQYF	TGTGCCAGCAGTTACACCGGGACTAGCGGAGAGACCCAGTACTTC	TRBD2	TRBJ2-5	TRBV6-2/TRBV6-3	many
CASSSPDRGNQPQHF	TGTGCCAGCAGCAGTCCGGACAGAGGAAATCAGCCCCAGCATTTT	NA	TRBJ1-5	TRBV6-1	NA
CASTRGFVNTGELFF	TGTGCCAGCACCAGGGGTTTTGTGAACACCGGGGAGCTGTTTTTT	NA	TRBJ2-2	TRBV27	few
CASSLESGRTYNEQFF	TGCGCCAGCAGCTTGGAGTCGGGCAGGACCTACAATGAGCAGTTCTTC	NA	TRBJ2-1	TRBV5-1	few
CASSLRIGNEQFF	TGTGCCAGCAGCTTACGAATAGGGAATGAGCAGTTCTTC	NA	TRBJ2-1	TRBV7-2	few
CASSRDISNQPQHF	TGTGCCAGCAGCCGTGACATAAGCAATCAGCCCCAGCATTTT	NA	TRBJ1-5	TRBV7-2	few
CASSDTAGVYGYTF	TGTGCCAGCAGTGATACTGCGGGTGTCTATGGCTACACCTTC	NA	TRBJ1-2	TRBV12-3/TRBV12-4	many
CASSQELWGVSYNEQFF	TGTGCCAGCAGCCAAGAATTATGGGGGGTATCCTACAATGAGCAGTTCTTC	NA	TRBJ2-1	TRBV14	NA
CASGRDLNIQYF	TGTGCCAGCGGCCGGGATTTAAACATTCAGTACTTC	NA	TRBJ2-4	TRBV7-2	once
CSATGGRARAWDEQYF	TGCAGTGCTACAGGTGGCCGTGCCAGGGCGTGGGACGAGCAGTACTTC	NA	TRBJ2-7	TRBV20-1	NA
CASSQPLAGVDYEQYF	TGCGCCAGCAGCCAACCACTAGCGGGAGTAGACTACGAGCAGTACTTC	TRBD2	TRBJ2-7	TRBV4-1	many
CASSLLSQGGYTF	TGTGCCAGCAGTTTACTATCTCAGGGTGGCTACACCTTC	NA	TRBJ1-2	TRBV2	NA